This T cell receptor (beta chain) was identified during a study of blood T cells in healthy people across ages. The CDR3 has 15 amino acids. The germline V gene has CDR1 DFQATT and CDR2 SNEGSKA (reference sequence). Between the trimmed V and J ends, which lost 6 bases and 0 bases, there was a span of 18 bases. Primers used in a second PCR of roughly 7 to 12 cycles were a sample-barcoded 5' primer and a J-beta primer mix. Each of the samples gave a minimum of 3 million paired-end reads that contained CDR3. MiXCR, applied by TCRdb to the 5' RACE reads, yields one record per CDR3 protein. The sample has some 1.5 million distinct CDR3 sequences, roughly 30% seen once.

This chain connects TRBV20-1 to TRBJ2-7, with D possibly being TRBD2 (6 bases). This receptor was taken from a woman in her 30s in good health. Sequenced: blood. The CDR3 coding sequence is TGCAGTGCGGAGGGTAGGACTCCCAGCTCCTACGAGCAGTACTTC. Amino acid sequence: CSAEGRTPSSYEQYF.